This TCR beta chain is drawn from a study of response to subunit inactivated influenza vaccine. This clonotype was seen repeatedly, ten times or more. Its antigen remains unknown. This CDR3 has 14 residues. Germline V CDR1 and CDR2: SQVTM, ANQGSEA. Trimming took 4 bases from V and 1 from J, leaving 12 bases between them. Findings of the study overall: The authors suggested that every seasonal influenza vaccination recruits few new T cells.

From the RT-PCR reads, TCRdb called clonotypes with MiXCR, one entry per CDR3 protein. The table records approximately 490,000 distinct CDR3 sequences, about 7.2% of them present only once. This TCR was sampled from a man in his fifties or sixties who received an inactivated influenza vaccine. Sequencing used PBMCs from blood, obtained roughly 24 months after vaccination. V gene TRBV29-1 combines with J gene TRBJ2-3; D is possibly TRBD2 (5 bases). The CDR3 region is CSVAEGLRTDTQYF. The CDR3 DNA follows: TGCAGCGTTGCTGAGGGATTACGCACAGATACGCAGTATTTT.